The clone carrying this T cell receptor beta chain showed up just a few times. Its specificity is unknown. The CDR3 is 12 amino acids. The V gene lost 6 bases and the J gene lost 5 bases, with 14 bases spanning the gap. Looked up from germline, CDR1 is DFQATT and CDR2 is SNEGSKA (reference sequence). The entry originates in a study of response to subunit inactivated influenza vaccine. Study-wide results and caveats: Authors suggested each seasonal flu vaccination may recruit only limited numbers of new T cells.

MiXCR, applied by TCRdb to the RT-PCR reads, yields one record per CDR3 protein. Altogether 800,000 to 1,000,000 distinct CDR3 sequences are present, about 20% being singletons, with the ten largest covering around 9.6%. The starting material was PBMCs from blood, obtained around 5 days after vaccination. The clonotype comes from a man between 50 and 59 years old who received an inactivated influenza vaccine. This rearrangement joins TRBV20-1 to TRBJ2-7; D possibly matches TRBD1 or TRBD2 (5 bases each). DNA for the CDR3: TGCAGTGCCGGGAAGACAGTGGACGAGCAGTACTTC. Translation gives CSAGKTVDEQYF.